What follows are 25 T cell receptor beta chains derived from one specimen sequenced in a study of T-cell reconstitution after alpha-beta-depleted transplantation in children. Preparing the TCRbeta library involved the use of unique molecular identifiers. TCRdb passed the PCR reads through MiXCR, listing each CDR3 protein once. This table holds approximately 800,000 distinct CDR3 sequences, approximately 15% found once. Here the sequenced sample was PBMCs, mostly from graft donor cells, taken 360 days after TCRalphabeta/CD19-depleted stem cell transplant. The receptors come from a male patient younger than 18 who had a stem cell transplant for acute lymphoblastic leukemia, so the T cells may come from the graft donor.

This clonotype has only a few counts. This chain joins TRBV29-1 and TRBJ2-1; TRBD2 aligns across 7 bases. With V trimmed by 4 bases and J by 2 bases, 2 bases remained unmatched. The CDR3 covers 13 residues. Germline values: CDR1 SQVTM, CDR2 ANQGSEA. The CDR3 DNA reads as TGCAGCGTTGTGAGCGGGACCTACAATGAGCAGTTCTTC. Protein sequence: CSVVSGTYNEQFF.

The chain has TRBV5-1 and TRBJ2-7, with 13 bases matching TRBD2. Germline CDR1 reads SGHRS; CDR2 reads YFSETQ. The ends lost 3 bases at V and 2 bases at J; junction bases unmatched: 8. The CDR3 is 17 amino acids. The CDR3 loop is CASSSSLAGGPTYEQYF. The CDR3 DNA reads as TGCGCCAGCAGCTCCTCACTAGCGGGAGGGCCCACCTACGAGCAGTACTTC.

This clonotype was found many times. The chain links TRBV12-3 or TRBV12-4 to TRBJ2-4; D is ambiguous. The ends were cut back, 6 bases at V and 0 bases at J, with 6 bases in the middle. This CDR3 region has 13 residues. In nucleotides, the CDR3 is TGTGCCAGCAGCTTGTTAGCCAAAAACATTCAGTACTTC. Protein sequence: CASSLLAKNIQYF.

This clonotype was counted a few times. The CDR3, as DNA: TGCGCCAGCAGAGCAGCTAGCACAGATACGCAGTATTTT. Protein sequence: CASRAASTDTQYF. V and J are TRBV5-1 and TRBJ2-3; D not resolved. This CDR3 has 13 residues. Germline CDR1 is SGHRS and CDR2 is YFSETQ. V was cut by 5 bases and J by 0 bases, with 7 bases left in between.

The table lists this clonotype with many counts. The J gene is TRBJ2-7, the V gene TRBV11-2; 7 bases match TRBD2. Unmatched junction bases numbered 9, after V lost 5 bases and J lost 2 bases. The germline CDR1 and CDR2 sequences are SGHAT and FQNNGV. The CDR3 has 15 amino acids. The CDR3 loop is CASSLWPAGAYEQYF. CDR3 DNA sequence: TGTGCCAGCAGCCTCTGGCCCGCGGGGGCCTACGAGCAGTACTTC.

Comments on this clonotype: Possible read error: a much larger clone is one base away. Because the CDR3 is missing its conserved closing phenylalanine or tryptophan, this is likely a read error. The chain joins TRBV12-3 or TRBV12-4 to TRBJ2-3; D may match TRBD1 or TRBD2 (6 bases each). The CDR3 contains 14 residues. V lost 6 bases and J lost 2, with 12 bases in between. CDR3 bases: TGTGCCAGCAGCCAAGGGGGGCCCACAGATACGCAGTATTTG. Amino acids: CASSQGGPTDTQYL.

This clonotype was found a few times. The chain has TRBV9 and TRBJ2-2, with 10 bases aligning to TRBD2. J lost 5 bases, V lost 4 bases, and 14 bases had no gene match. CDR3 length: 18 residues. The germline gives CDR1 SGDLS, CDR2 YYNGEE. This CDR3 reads CASSYPTSGPLGTGELFF. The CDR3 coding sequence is TGTGCCAGCAGCTACCCGACTAGCGGGCCGCTAGGGACCGGGGAGCTGTTTTTT.

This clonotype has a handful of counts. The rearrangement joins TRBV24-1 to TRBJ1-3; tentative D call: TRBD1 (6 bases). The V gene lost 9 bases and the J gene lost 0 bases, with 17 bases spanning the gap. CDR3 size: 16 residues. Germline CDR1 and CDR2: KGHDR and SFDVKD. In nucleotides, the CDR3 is TGTGCCACCCCGGTCGGGGGGCCACTCTCTGGAAACACCATATATTTT. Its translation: CATPVGGPLSGNTIYF.

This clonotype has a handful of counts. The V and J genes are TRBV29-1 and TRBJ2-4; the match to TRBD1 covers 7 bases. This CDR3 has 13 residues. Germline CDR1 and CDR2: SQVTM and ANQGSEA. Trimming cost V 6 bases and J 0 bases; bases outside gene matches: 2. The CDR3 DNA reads TGCAGCGTCGGGACAGCAGCCAAAAACATTCAGTACTTC. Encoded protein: CSVGTAAKNIQYF.

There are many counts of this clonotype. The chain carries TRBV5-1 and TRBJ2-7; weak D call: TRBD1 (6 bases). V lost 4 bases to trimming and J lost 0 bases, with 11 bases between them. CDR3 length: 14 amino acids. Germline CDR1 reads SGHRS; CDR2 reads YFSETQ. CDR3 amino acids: CASSRDKVSYEQYF. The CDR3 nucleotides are TGCGCCAGCAGCCGGGACAAAGTCTCCTACGAGCAGTACTTC.

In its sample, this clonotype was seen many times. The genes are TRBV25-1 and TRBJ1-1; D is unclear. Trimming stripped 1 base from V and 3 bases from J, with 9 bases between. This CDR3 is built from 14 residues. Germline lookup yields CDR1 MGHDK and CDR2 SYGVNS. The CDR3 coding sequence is TGTGCCAGCAGTGAATTAGGAGCTTACACTGAAGCTTTCTTT. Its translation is CASSELGAYTEAFF. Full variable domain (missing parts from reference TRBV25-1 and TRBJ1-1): EADIYQTPRYLVIGTGKKITLECSQTMGHDKMYWYQQDPGMELHLIHYSYGVNSTEKGDLSSESTVSRIRTEHFPLTLESARPSHTSQYLCASSELGAYTEAFFGQGTRLTVV.

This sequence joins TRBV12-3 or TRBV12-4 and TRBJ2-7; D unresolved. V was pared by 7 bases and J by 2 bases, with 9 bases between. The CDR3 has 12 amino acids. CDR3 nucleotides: TGTGCCAGCAAGAAAGAGACCTACGAGCAGTACTTC. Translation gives CASKKETYEQYF.

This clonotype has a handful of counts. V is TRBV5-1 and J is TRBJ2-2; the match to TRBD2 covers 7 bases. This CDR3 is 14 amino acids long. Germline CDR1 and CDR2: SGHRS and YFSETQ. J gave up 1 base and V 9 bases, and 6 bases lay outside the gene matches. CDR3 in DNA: TGCGCCACTTCGACTAGCCTGAACACCGGGGAGCTGTTTTTT. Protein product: CATSTSLNTGELFF.

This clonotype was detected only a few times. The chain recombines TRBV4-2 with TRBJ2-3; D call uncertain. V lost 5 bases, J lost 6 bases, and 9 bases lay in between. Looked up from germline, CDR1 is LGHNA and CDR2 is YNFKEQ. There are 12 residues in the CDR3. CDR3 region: CASSVQADTQYF. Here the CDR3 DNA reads TGTGCCAGCAGCGTTCAAGCGGATACGCAGTATTTT.

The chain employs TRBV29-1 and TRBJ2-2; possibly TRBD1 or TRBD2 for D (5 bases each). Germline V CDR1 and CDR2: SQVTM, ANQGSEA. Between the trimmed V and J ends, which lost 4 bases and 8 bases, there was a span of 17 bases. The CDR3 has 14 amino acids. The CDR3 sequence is CSVGGGGQRGELFF. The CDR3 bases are TGCAGCGTTGGTGGTGGGGGTCAAAGGGGGGAGCTGTTTTTT.

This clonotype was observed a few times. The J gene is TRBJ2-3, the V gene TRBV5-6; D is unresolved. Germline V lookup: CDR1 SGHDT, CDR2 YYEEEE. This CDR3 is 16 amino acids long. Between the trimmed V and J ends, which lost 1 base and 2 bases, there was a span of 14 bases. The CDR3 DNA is TGTGCCAGCAGCTTGAGGTTCGTTTACCTCACAGATACGCAGTATTTT. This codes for CASSLRFVYLTDTQYF.

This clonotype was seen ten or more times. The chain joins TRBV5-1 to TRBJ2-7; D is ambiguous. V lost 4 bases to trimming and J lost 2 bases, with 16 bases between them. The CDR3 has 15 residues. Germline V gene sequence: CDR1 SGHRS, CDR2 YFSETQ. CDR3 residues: CASSLTTTSTYEQYF. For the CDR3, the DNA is TGCGCCAGCAGCCTTACTACTACCTCAACCTACGAGCAGTACTTC.

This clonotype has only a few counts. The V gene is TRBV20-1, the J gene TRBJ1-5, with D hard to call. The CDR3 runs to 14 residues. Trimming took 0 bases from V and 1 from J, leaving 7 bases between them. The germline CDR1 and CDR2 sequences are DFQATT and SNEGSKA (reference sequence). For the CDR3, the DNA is TGCAGTGCTAGAGATTCCGGGAGCAATCAGCCCCAGCATTTT. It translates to CSARDSGSNQPQHF.

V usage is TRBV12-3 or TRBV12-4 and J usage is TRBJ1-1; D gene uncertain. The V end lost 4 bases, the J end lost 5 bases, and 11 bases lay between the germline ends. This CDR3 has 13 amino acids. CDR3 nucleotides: TGTGCCAGCAGTTCCTACGCGGGGACTGAAGCTTTCTTT. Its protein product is CASSSYAGTEAFF.

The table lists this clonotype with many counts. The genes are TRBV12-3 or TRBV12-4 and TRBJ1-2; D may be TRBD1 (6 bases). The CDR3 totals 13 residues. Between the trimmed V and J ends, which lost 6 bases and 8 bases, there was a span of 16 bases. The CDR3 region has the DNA TGTGCCAGCAGCCGACAGACAGGCCTAGGCTACACCTTC. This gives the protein CASSRQTGLGYTF.

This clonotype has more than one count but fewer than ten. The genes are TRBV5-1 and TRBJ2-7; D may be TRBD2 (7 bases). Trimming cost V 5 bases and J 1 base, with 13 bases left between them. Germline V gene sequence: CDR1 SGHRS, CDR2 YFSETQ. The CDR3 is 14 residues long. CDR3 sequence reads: CASRDSGKSYEQYF. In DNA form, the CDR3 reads TGCGCCAGCAGGGACAGCGGGAAGTCCTACGAGCAGTACTTC.

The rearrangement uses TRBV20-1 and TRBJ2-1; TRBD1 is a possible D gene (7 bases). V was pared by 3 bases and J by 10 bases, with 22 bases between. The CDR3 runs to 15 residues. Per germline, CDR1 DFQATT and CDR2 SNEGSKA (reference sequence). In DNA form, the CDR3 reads TGCAGTGCTAGCAATTTTGGGCAGGGGGGAAAAGAGCAGTTCTTC. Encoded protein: CSASNFGQGGKEQFF.

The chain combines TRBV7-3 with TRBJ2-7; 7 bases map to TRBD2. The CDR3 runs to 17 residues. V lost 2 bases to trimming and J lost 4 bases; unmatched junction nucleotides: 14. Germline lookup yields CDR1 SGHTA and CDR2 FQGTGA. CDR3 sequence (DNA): TGTGCCAGCAGCTTAGCTTTCCAGCGGGATATTACTTACGAGCAGTACTTC. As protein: CASSLAFQRDITYEQYF.

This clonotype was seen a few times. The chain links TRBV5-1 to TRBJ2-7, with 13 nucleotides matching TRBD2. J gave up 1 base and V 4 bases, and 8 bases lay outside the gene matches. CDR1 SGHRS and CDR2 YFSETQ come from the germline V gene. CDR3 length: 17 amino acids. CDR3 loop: CASSLEGLAGYSYEQYF. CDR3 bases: TGCGCCAGCAGCCTGGAGGGACTAGCGGGGTATTCCTACGAGCAGTACTTC.

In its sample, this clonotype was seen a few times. CDR3 sequence (DNA): TGTGCCAGCAGTTTATTAGGGACAGCCAAAAACATTCAGTACTTC. Translated: CASSLLGTAKNIQYF. This chain uses TRBV27 with TRBJ2-4; D tentatively reads TRBD1 or TRBD2 (5 bases each). Trimming cost V 1 base and J 0 bases, with 7 bases left between them. Germline CDR1 and CDR2: MNHEY and SMNVEV (reference sequence). The CDR3 consists of 15 residues.